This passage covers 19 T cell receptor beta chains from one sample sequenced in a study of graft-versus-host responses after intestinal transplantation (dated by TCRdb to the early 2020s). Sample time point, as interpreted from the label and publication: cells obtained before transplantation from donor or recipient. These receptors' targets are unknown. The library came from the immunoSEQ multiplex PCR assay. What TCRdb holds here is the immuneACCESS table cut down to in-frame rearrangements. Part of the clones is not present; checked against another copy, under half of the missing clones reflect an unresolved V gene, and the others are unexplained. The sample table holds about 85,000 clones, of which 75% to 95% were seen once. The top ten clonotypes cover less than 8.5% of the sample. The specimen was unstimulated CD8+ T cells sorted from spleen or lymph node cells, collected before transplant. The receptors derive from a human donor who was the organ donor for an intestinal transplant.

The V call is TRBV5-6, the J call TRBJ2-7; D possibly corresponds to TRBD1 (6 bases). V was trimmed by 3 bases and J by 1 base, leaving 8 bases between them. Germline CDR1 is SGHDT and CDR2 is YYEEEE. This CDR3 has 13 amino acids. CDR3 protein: CASSSDRSYEQYF. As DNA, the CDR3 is TGTGCCAGCAGCTCGGACAGATCCTACGAGCAGTACTTC.

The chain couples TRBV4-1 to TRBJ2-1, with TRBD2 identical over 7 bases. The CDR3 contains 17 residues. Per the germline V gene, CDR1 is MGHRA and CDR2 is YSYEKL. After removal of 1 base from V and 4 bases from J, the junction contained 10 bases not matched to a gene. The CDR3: CASSQGGPSGYYNEQFF. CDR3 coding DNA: TGCGCCAGCAGCCAAGGGGGTCCTAGCGGATATTACAATGAGCAGTTCTTC.

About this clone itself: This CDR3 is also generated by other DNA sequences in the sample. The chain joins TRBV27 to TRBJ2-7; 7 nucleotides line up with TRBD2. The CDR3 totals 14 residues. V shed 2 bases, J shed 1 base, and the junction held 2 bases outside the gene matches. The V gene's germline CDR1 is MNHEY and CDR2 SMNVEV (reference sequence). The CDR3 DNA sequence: TGTGCCAGCAGTTTAGCGGGAGAATCCTACGAGCAGTACTTC. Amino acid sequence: CASSLAGESYEQYF.

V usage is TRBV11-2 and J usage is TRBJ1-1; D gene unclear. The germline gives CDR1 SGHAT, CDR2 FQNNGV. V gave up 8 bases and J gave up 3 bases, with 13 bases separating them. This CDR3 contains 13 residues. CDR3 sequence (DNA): TGTGCCAGCTCCAGACTTCGGGACACTGAAGCTTTCTTT. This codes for CASSRLRDTEAFF. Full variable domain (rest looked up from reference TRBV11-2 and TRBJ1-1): EAGVAQSPRYKIIEKRQSVAFWCNPISGHATLYWYQQILGQGPKLLIQFQNNGVVDDSQLPKDRFSAERLKGVDSTLKIQPAKLEDSAVYLCASSRLRDTEAFFGQGTRLTVV.

CDR3 region: CASRDSSYEQYF. The CDR3 DNA follows: TGTGCCAGCAGGGACAGCTCCTACGAGCAGTACTTC. The V and J genes are TRBV2 and TRBJ2-7, with D tentatively TRBD1 (6 bases). The germline CDR1 and CDR2 sequences are SNHLY and FYNNEI. This CDR3 comprises 12 residues. V was shortened by 6 bases and J by 0 bases, with 6 bases between the two germline ends.

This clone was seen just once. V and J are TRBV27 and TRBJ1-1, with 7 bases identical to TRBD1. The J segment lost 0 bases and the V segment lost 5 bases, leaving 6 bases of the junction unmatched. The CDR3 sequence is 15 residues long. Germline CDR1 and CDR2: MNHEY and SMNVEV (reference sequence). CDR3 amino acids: CASSTLTGLNTEAFF. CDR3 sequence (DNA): TGTGCCAGCAGTACTTTGACAGGGCTGAACACTGAAGCTTTCTTT.

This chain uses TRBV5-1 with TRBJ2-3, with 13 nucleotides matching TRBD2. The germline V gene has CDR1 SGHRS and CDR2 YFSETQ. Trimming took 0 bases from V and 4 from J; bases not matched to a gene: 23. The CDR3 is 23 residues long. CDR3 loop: CASSLVSWWGLAGLFEEPDTQYF. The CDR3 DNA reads TGCGCCAGCAGCTTGGTTTCGTGGTGGGGACTAGCGGGGCTATTCGAAGAACCAGATACGCAGTATTTT.

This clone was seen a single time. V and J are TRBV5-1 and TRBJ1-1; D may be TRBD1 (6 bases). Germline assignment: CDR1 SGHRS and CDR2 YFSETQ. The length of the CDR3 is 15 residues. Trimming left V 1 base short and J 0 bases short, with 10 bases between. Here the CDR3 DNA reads TGCGCCAGCAGCTTGTTTGAGGGGGTGAACACTGAAGCTTTCTTT. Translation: CASSLFEGVNTEAFF.

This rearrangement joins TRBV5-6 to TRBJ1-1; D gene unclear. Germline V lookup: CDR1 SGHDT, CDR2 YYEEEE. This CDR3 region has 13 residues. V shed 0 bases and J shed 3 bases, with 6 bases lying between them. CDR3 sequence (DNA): TGTGCCAGCAGCTTGGTGGGATACACTGAAGCTTTCTTT. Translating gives CASSLVGYTEAFF.

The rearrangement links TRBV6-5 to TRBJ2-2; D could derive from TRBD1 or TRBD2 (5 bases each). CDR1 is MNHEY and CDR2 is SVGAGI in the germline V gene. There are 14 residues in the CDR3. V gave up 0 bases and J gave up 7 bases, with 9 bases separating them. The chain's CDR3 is CASSYSRGDGELFF. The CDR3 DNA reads TGTGCCAGCAGTTACTCGAGAGGGGACGGGGAGCTGTTTTTT.

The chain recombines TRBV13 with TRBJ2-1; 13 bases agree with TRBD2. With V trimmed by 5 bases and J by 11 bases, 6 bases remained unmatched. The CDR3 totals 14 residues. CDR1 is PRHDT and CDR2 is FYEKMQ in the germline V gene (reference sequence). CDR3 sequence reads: CASSGGLAGDQQFF. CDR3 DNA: TGTGCCAGCAGCGGAGGACTAGCGGGGGACCAGCAGTTCTTC.

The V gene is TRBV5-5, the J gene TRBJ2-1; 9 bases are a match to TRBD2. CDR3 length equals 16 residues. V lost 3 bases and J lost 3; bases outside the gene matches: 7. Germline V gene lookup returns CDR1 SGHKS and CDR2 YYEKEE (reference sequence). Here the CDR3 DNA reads TGTGCCAGCAGCTCCCTGGGGCGGGGGGGCTACAATGAGCAGTTCTTC. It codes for CASSSLGRGGYNEQFF. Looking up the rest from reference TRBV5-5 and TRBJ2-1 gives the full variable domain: DAGVTQSPTHLIKTRGQQVTLRCSPISGHKSVSWYQQVLGQGPQFIFQYYEKEERGRGNFPDRFSARQFPNYSSELNVNALLLGDSALYLCASSSLGRGGYNEQFFGPGTRLTVL.

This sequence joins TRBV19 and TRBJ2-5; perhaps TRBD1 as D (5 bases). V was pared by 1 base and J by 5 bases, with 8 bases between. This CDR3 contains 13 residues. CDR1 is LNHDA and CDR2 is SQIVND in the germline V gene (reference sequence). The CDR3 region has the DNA TGTGCCAGTAGTATAGCCCAGGGCGAGACCCAGTACTTC. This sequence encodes CASSIAQGETQYF.

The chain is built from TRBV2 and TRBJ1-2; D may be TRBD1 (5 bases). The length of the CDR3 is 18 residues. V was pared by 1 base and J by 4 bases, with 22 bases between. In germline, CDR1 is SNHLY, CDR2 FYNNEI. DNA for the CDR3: TGTGCCAGCAGTGAAGGTTCCCGGGGGAACCAGGAGCCCTATGGCTACACCTTC. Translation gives CASSEGSRGNQEPYGYTF.

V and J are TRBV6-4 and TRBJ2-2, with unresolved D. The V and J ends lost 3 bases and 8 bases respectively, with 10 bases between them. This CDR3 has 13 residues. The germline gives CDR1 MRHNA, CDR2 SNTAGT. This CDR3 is CASSDTTQGELFF. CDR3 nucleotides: TGTGCCAGCAGTGATACAACCCAGGGGGAGCTGTTTTTT.

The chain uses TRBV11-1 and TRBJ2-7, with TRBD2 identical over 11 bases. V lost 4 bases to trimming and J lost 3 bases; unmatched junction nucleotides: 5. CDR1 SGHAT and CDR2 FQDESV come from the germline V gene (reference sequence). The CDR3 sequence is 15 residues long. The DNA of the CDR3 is TGTGCCAGCAGCTCCCCTAGCGGGAGGTACTACGAGCAGTACTTC. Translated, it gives CASSSPSGRYYEQYF.

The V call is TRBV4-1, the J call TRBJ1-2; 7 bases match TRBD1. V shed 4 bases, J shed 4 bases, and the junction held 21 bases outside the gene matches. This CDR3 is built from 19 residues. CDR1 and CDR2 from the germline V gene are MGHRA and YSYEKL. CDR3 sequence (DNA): TGCGCCAGCAGCCCGCACCTCATAGGGACAGCGCCTATACTCTATGGCTACACCTTC. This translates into CASSPHLIGTAPILYGYTF.

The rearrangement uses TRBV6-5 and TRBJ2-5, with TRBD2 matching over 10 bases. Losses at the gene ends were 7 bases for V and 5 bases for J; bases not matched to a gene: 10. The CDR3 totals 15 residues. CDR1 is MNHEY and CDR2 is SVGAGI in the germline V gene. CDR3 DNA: TGTGCCAGCACCCGGACTAGCGGTGCCCTCGAGACCCAGTACTTC. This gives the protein CASTRTSGALETQYF.

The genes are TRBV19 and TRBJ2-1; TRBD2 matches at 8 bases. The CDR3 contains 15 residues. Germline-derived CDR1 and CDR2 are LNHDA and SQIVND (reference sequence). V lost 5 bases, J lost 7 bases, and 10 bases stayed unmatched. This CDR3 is CASSSDGGAGNEQFF. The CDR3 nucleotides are TGTGCCAGTAGTTCCGACGGGGGGGCCGGTAATGAGCAGTTCTTC.